The 28 T cell receptor beta chains presented below share a single source sample, sequenced in a study of T cells in localized non-small cell lung cancer. Measured with immunoSEQ multiplex PCR; TCRdb has only the in-frame clones, and not every one. The sample contains more than 12,000 clones, approximately 89% of which appear only once. Sequenced material: peripheral blood, taken before any cancer treatment. Every receptor here comes from a woman aged 35-75 years with stage I lung adenocarcinoma.

The chain has TRBV4-1 and TRBJ2-7; 8 nucleotides align to TRBD1. The V gene's germline CDR1 is MGHRA and CDR2 YSYEKL. This CDR3 contains 19 residues. V gave up 0 bases and J gave up 1 base; unmatched junction bases: 14. CDR3 amino acids: CASSQDRTGGWSPSYEQYF. CDR3 sequence (DNA): TGCGCCAGCAGCCAAGACCGAACAGGGGGTTGGTCCCCATCCTACGAGCAGTACTTC.

The V and J genes are TRBV9 and TRBJ2-2, with D hard to call. Germline CDR1 is SGDLS and CDR2 is YYNGEE. Trimming removed 7 bases at V and 4 bases at J, with 11 bases between. The CDR3 spans 13 residues. CDR3 in DNA: TGTGCCAGCTCCTCCACCGGCACCGGGGAGCTGTTTTTT. It encodes CASSSTGTGELFF.

The chain uses TRBV27 and TRBJ2-2; D is unclear. Deletions cut 7 bases from V and 2 bases from J, with 5 bases between. Germline CDR1 is MNHEY and CDR2 is SMNVEV (reference sequence). The CDR3 covers 12 residues. The CDR3 DNA follows: TGTGCCAGCAACCATAACACCGGGGAGCTGTTTTTT. It codes for CASNHNTGELFF.

This chain uses TRBV7-2 with TRBJ2-5; 8 nucleotides align to TRBD1. The CDR3 contains 15 residues. CDR1 and CDR2 from the germline V gene are SGHTA and FQGNSA. Trimming at V came to 5 bases and at J to 7 bases, leaving 12 bases not matched to a gene. The CDR3 DNA follows: TGTGCCAGCAGCGCGACAGGGGATTTTAGAGGGACCCAGTACTTC. Translated: CASSATGDFRGTQYF.

V is TRBV4-3 and J is TRBJ2-3; D unclear. The V gene lost 0 bases and the J gene lost 2 bases, with 9 bases spanning the gap. The CDR3 spans 15 residues. Germline V gene sequence: CDR1 LGHNA, CDR2 YSLEER. The CDR3 DNA is TGCGCCAGCAGCCAAGAATATACAGACACAGATACGCAGTATTTT. It codes for CASSQEYTDTDTQYF.

The chain uses TRBV6-6 and TRBJ2-3; TRBD2 matches at 11 bases. Unmatched junction bases numbered 11, after V lost 7 bases and J lost 5 bases. Per the germline V gene, CDR1 is MNHNY and CDR2 is SVGAGI (reference sequence). This CDR3 has 16 residues. CDR3 loop: CASTFLSGGAKDTQYF. The CDR3 DNA follows: TGTGCCAGCACCTTTCTTAGCGGGGGGGCAAAAGATACGCAGTATTTT.

This clone was detected once. This rearrangement joins TRBV5-6 to TRBJ2-3, with 13 bases matching TRBD2. This CDR3 is built from 16 residues. The trim removed 4 bases at V and 7 bases at J, leaving 9 bases unmatched. Per the germline V gene, CDR1 is SGHDT and CDR2 is YYEEEE. CDR3 nucleotide sequence: TGTGCCAGCAGCCCGGGACTAGCGGGGCCGACCCATACGCAGTATTTT. This gives the protein CASSPGLAGPTHTQYF.

The chain has TRBV5-1 and TRBJ2-5; D unresolved. The CDR3 is 13 residues long. Trimming took 0 bases from V and 1 from J, leaving 4 bases between them. The V gene's germline CDR1 is SGHRS and CDR2 YFSETQ. CDR3 DNA sequence: TGCGCCAGCAGCTTGGCTAGCCAAGAGACCCAGTACTTC. Translated, it gives CASSLASQETQYF.

The J gene is TRBJ1-6, the V gene TRBV9; tentatively, D is TRBD1 (5 bases). The V and J ends lost 1 base and 13 bases respectively, with 18 bases between them. Germline V gene sequence: CDR1 SGDLS, CDR2 YYNGEE. There are 15 residues in the CDR3. CDR3 sequence: CASSVNPTGEAPLHF. CDR3 DNA sequence: TGTGCCAGCAGCGTAAATCCCACGGGGGAGGCTCCCCTCCACTTT.

The rearrangement links TRBV16 to TRBJ1-1; 12 bases are a match to TRBD1. The CDR3 totals 17 residues. CDR1 and CDR2 (germline): KGHSY, FQNENV. V lost 6 bases to trimming and J lost 5 bases; unmatched junction nucleotides: 13. CDR3 nucleotides: TGTGCCAGCAGTCGTCCCGGGACAGGGGGCAGATGGACTGAAGCTTTCTTT. It specifies CASSRPGTGGRWTEAFF.

The V and J genes are TRBV6-1 and TRBJ1-6, with D perhaps matching TRBD1 (5 bases). V lost 10 bases and J lost 10, with 20 bases in between. This CDR3 has 14 amino acids. Germline CDR1 and CDR2: MNHNS and SASEGT. CDR3 residues: CATRRGPSGSPLHF. The DNA for the CDR3 is TGTGCCACCAGGCGGGGACCGAGCGGCTCACCCCTCCACTTT.

This chain links TRBV5-5 with TRBJ1-1, with TRBD1 identical over 9 bases. Per the germline V gene, CDR1 is SGHKS and CDR2 is YYEKEE (reference sequence). V gave up 4 bases and J gave up 3 bases; unmatched junction bases: 7. The CDR3 consists of 15 residues. The CDR3 protein is CASSPTGGGYTEAFF. The CDR3 DNA reads as TGTGCCAGCAGCCCAACAGGGGGCGGATACACTGAAGCTTTCTTT.

The rearrangement uses TRBV5-5 and TRBJ2-2, with TRBD1 identical over 9 bases. In germline, CDR1 is SGHKS, CDR2 YYEKEE (reference sequence). The J segment lost 3 bases and the V segment lost 3 bases, leaving 3 bases of the junction unmatched. The CDR3 totals 15 residues. The CDR3 DNA follows: TGTGCCAGCAGCTGGGGACAGGGCCACACCGGGGAGCTGTTTTTT. Encoded protein: CASSWGQGHTGELFF.

This clone was detected only once. Germline and junction disagree at one end, which may indicate a read error. CDR3 bases: TGTGCCAGTAGTGAAGGACAGGGATTCTTTCCAGATACGCAGTATTTT. Amino acids: CASSEGQGFFPDTQYF. The chain is built from TRBV25-1 and TRBJ2-3; TRBD1 agrees at 8 bases. Germline V lookup: CDR1 MGHDK, CDR2 SYGVNS. The CDR3 loop spans 16 amino acids. The whole variable domain, filled in from reference TRBV25-1 and TRBJ2-3, reads EADIYQTPRYLVIGTGKKITLECSQTMGHDKMYWYQQDPGMELHLIHYSYGVNSTEKGDLSSESTVSRIRTEHFPLTLESARPSHTSQYLCASSEGQGFFPDTQYFGPGTRLTVL.

The rearrangement links TRBV5-4 to TRBJ2-7, with D possibly TRBD1 on 6 matching bases. The CDR3 extends over 14 amino acids. Germline loops: CDR1 SGHNT, CDR2 YYREEE (reference sequence). V was trimmed by 5 bases and J by 2 bases, leaving 14 bases between them. In nucleotides, the CDR3 is TGTGCCAGCAGTTGGGGGACACAAACCTACGAGCAGTACTTC. It encodes CASSWGTQTYEQYF.

V gene TRBV2 combines with J gene TRBJ2-3, with D possibly matching TRBD2 (5 bases). Trimming stripped 4 bases from V and 1 base from J, with 15 bases between. The CDR3 sequence is 16 residues long. Germline V lookup: CDR1 SNHLY, CDR2 FYNNEI. The CDR3 region has the DNA TGTGCCAGCAGTGGTGCGGGTAGCGACGGCACAGATACGCAGTATTTT. Its translation: CASSGAGSDGTDTQYF.

V and J are TRBV5-6 and TRBJ1-6; D is possibly TRBD1 (6 bases). The V gene lost 0 bases and the J gene lost 10 bases, with 14 bases spanning the gap. CDR1 is SGHDT and CDR2 is YYEEEE in the germline V gene. The CDR3 is 15 amino acids. CDR3 amino acids: CASSLEGVSRSPLHF. The CDR3 DNA is TGTGCCAGCAGCTTGGAGGGGGTGTCTCGCTCACCCCTCCACTTT.

The genes are TRBV7-9 and TRBJ1-5, with D perhaps matching TRBD1 (5 bases). CDR3 length: 12 residues. Per the germline V gene, CDR1 is SEHNR and CDR2 is FQNEAQ (reference sequence). Trimming pared 5 bases from V and 7 bases from J, leaving 9 bases between. The CDR3 sequence is CASSDQGQPQHF. In DNA form, the CDR3 reads TGTGCCAGCAGCGACCAGGGACAGCCCCAGCATTTT.

The rearrangement links TRBV5-1 to TRBJ2-1; the D gene could be TRBD1 or TRBD2 (5 bases each). Germline V CDR1 and CDR2: SGHRS, YFSETQ. Trimming removed 4 bases at V and 14 bases at J, with 13 bases between. This CDR3 spans 11 amino acids. CDR3 sequence reads: CASSATERKFF. In DNA form, the CDR3 reads TGCGCCAGCAGCGCGACAGAGCGGAAGTTCTTC.

This clone has just one count. The chain uses TRBV7-2 and TRBJ1-6; a weak D match, TRBD1 (6 bases). In germline, CDR1 is SGHTA, CDR2 FQGNSA. The V end was cut by 6 bases, the J end by 15 bases, with 30 bases between. This CDR3 region has 17 residues. Here the CDR3 reads CASRMDLRDIIIHNLHF. CDR3 sequence (DNA): TGTGCCAGCAGGATGGACTTGCGGGACATAATAATTCACAACCTCCACTTT.

The chain links TRBV19 to TRBJ2-7, with a tentative D call TRBD2 (6 bases). Germline V gene sequence: CDR1 LNHDA, CDR2 SQIVND (reference sequence). There are 14 residues in the CDR3. V was pared by 5 bases and J by 1 base, with 12 bases between. The DNA of the CDR3 is TGTGCCAGTAGTCCGGGACGGGGGTCCTACGAGCAGTACTTC. Its protein is CASSPGRGSYEQYF.

The chain employs TRBV5-6 and TRBJ1-1; 9 bases fit TRBD1. Germline V gene lookup returns CDR1 SGHDT and CDR2 YYEEEE. V was pared by 4 bases and J by 3 bases, with 13 bases of the junction left unmatched. The CDR3 consists of 17 residues. The CDR3 DNA reads TGTGCCAGCAGCCCCCACCCGGGACAGGGATGGGACACTGAAGCTTTCTTT. Translated: CASSPHPGQGWDTEAFF.

This clone was seen more than once but under ten times. The V and J genes are TRBV6-4 and TRBJ1-5; D not resolved. The V end lost 9 bases, the J end lost 3 bases, and 12 bases lay between the germline ends. Per germline, CDR1 MRHNA and CDR2 SNTAGT. The CDR3 covers 13 residues. In DNA, the CDR3 is TGTGCCAGGTTACGGACGGACAATCAGCCCCAGCATTTT. As protein: CARLRTDNQPQHF.

This chain connects TRBV10-3 to TRBJ1-2; TRBD1 matches 8 bases. V lost 5 bases, J lost 7 bases, and 9 bases stayed unmatched. CDR1 is ENHRY, CDR2 SYGVKD, per germline. The CDR3 extends over 14 amino acids. The CDR3 DNA reads as TGTGCCATCAGTCCGGACAGGGAGGGTTCTGGCTACACCTTC. Translated, it gives CAISPDREGSGYTF.

V gene TRBV5-5 combines with J gene TRBJ2-7; TRBD1 agrees at 7 bases. Per the germline V gene, CDR1 is SGHKS and CDR2 is YYEKEE (reference sequence). There are 18 residues in the CDR3. Trimming took 4 bases from V and 2 from J; bases not matched to a gene: 18. CDR3 amino acids: CASSLDVWPGQEPYEQYF. The CDR3 DNA is TGTGCCAGCAGCCTGGACGTTTGGCCCGGACAGGAGCCCTACGAGCAGTACTTC.

The chain carries TRBV12-5 and TRBJ2-5; 7 bases are shared with TRBD1. V gave up 1 base and J gave up 7 bases; unmatched junction bases: 15. The CDR3 loop spans 17 amino acids. Per the germline V gene, CDR1 is LGHNT and CDR2 is FRNRAP. The DNA of the CDR3 is TGTGCTAGTGGTTTGGGGGACAGCCAATTCCAAGAGAGGACCCAGTACTTC. Its protein is CASGLGDSQFQERTQYF.

This rearrangement joins TRBV18 to TRBJ2-7; 11 positions match TRBD1. The CDR3 totals 15 residues. The germline CDR1 and CDR2 sequences are KGHSH and LQKENI. Trimming removed 3 bases from V and 0 bases from J; junction bases left unmatched: 1. The CDR3 nucleotides read TGTGCCAGCTCACCCGGGACAGGGGGCTCCTACGAGCAGTACTTC. Translating it yields CASSPGTGGSYEQYF.

In its sample, this clone was seen a few times. V and J are TRBV30 and TRBJ1-5, with D possibly being TRBD1 (6 bases). CDR3 length equals 14 residues. V lost 6 bases and J 8 bases, leaving 20 bases between the germline ends. The germline CDR1 and CDR2 sequences are GTSNPN and SVGIG (reference sequence). The CDR3, as DNA: TGTGCCTGTACGTCAATGGGCAGGGGAGAGCCCCAGCATTTT. Translating gives CACTSMGRGEPQHF.